At least ten counts were recorded for the clone carrying this T cell receptor beta chain. Its antigen is as yet unknown. The sample comes from a study of CD8 T cells in ankylosing spondylitis. Trimming cost V 6 bases and J 0 bases, with 8 bases left between them. The V gene's germline CDR1 is SGDLS and CDR2 YYNGEE. The CDR3 runs 13 residues. TCRdb re-called the 5' RACE reads with MiXCR, one entry per CDR3 protein. This table has some 25,000 distinct CDR3 sequences, under 3% appearing once. Broader study findings: Seven to nine highly homologous variants formed a TCR beta motif that appeared characteristic of ankylosing spondylitis blood. With a CD8+ phenotype, disease-linked clones were relatively rare in peripheral blood.

The specimen sequenced was blood, either unsorted or a sorted T cell fraction (not recorded which). The sequence came from a female donor with ankylosing spondylitis or in good health (not recorded which). This chain connects TRBV9 to TRBJ2-3; perhaps TRBD1 as D (5 bases). CDR3 sequence (DNA): TGTGCCAGCACGACAGCTAGCACAGATACGCAGTATTTT. The encoded protein is CASTTASTDTQYF.